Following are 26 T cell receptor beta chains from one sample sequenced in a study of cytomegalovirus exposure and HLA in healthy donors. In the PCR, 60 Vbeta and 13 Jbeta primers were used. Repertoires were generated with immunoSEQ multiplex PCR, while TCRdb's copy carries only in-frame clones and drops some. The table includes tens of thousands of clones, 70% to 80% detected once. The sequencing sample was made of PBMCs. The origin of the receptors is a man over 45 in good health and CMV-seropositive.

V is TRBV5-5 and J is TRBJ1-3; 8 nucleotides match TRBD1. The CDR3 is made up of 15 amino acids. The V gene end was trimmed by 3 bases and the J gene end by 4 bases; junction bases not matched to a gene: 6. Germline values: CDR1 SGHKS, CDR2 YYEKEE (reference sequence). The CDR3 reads CASSSTGTGGNTIYF. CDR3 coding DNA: TGTGCCAGCAGCTCCACCGGGACAGGAGGAAACACCATATATTTT.

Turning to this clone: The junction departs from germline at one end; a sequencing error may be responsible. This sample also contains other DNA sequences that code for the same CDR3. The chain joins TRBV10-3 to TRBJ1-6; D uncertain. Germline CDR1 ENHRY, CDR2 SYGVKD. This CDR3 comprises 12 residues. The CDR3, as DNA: TGTGCCATCAACGCGGCTAATTCCCCCCTCCACTTT. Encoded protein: CAINAANSPLHF.

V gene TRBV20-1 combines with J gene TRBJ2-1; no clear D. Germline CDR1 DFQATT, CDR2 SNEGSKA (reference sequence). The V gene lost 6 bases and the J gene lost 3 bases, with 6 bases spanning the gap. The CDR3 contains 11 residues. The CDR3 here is CSAPLYNEQFF. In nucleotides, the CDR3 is TGCAGTGCCCCACTCTACAATGAGCAGTTCTTC.

Here the CDR3 reads CASSQWGQGTRNTEAFF. The DNA for the CDR3 is TGTGCCAGCAGCCAGTGGGGACAGGGGACGAGGAACACTGAAGCTTTCTTT. This chain connects TRBV14 to TRBJ1-1, with 10 nucleotides matching TRBD1. V trimming: 3 bases; J trimming: 1 base; junction bases outside the gene matches: 8. The CDR3 sequence is 17 residues long. Per germline, CDR1 SGHDN and CDR2 FVKESK.

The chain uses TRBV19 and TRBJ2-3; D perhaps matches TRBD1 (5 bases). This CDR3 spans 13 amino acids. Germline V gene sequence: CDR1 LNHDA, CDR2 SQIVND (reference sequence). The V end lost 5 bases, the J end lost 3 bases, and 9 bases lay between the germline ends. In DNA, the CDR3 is TGTGCCAGTAGTTACGCAGGGACAGATACGCAGTATTTT. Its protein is CASSYAGTDTQYF.

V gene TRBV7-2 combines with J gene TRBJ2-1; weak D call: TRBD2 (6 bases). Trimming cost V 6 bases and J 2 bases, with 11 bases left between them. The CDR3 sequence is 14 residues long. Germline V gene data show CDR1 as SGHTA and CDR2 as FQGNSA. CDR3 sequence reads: CASSGGAAYNEQFF. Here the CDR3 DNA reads TGTGCCAGCAGTGGAGGGGCCGCCTACAATGAGCAGTTCTTC.

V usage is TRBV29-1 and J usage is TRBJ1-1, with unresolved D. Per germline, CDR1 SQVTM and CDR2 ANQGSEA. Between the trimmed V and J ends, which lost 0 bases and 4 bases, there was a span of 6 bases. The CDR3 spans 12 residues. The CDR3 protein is CSVEEGSTEAFF. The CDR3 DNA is TGCAGCGTTGAAGAAGGGAGCACTGAAGCTTTCTTT.

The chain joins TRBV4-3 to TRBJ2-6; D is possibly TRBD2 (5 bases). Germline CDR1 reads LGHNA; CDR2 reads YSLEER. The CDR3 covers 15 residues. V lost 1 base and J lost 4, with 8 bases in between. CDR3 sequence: CASSQGERGANVLTF. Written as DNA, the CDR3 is TGCGCCAGCAGCCAAGGGGAGAGAGGGGCCAACGTCCTGACTTTC.

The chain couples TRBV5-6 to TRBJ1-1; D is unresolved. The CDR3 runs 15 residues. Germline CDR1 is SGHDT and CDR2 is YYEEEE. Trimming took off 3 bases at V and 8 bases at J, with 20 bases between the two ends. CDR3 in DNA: TGTGCCAGCAGCTGGGCTACCGGCCTCCCCGGAGAAGCTTTCTTT. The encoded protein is CASSWATGLPGEAFF.

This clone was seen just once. CDR3 residues: CASSLVGTSGVNEQYF. Written as DNA, the CDR3 is TGTGCCAGCAGCCTTGTAGGGACTAGCGGGGTTAACGAGCAGTACTTC. The rearrangement joins TRBV4-2 to TRBJ2-7; 13 nucleotides align to TRBD2. Germline-derived CDR1 and CDR2 are LGHNA and YNFKEQ. The CDR3 loop spans 16 amino acids. V shed 4 bases and J 5 bases; nucleotides not matched to a gene: 8.

Written as DNA, the CDR3 is TGTGCCAGCAGCTTCAGTTTCACAGAAGAAGAGACCCAGTACTTC. Translation: CASSFSFTEEETQYF. The rearrangement joins TRBV7-9 to TRBJ2-5; no clear D. This CDR3 region has 15 residues. V was clipped by 3 bases and J by 3 bases, with 14 bases between them. Germline CDR1 is SEHNR and CDR2 is FQNEAQ (reference sequence). The whole variable domain, filled in from reference TRBV7-9 and TRBJ2-5, reads DTGVSQNPRHKITKRGQNVTFRCDPISEHNRLYWYRQTLGQGPEFLTYFQNEAQLEKSRLLSDRFSAERPKGSFSTLEIQRTEQGDSAMYLCASSFSFTEEETQYFGPGTRLLVL.

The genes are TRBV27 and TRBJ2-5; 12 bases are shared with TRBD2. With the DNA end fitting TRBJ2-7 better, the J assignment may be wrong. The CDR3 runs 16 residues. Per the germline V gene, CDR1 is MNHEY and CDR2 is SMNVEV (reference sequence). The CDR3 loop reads CASRRLAGVHSYEQYF. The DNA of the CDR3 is TGTGCCAGCAGGCGACTAGCGGGGGTTCACTCCTACGAGCAGTACTTC.

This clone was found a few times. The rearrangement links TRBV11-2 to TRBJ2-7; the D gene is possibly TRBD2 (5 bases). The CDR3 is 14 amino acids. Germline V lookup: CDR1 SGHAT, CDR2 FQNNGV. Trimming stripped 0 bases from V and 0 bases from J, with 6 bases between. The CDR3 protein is CASSLDRGSYEQYF. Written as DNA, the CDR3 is TGTGCCAGCAGCTTAGATCGGGGCTCCTACGAGCAGTACTTC.

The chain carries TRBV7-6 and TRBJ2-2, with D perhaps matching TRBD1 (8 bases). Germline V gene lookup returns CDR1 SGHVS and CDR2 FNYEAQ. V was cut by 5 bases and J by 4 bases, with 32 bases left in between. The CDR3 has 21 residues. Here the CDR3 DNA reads TGTGCCAGCAGCCTCCGAGGGAGGGACAGGCTCCCATCGCCGTCCACCGGGGAGCTGTTTTTT. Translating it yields CASSLRGRDRLPSPSTGELFF.

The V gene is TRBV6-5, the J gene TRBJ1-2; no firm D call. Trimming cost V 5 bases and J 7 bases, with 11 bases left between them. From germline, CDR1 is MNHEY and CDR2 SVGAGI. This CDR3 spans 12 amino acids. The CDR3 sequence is CASSEVPGGYTF. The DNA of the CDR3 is TGTGCCAGCAGTGAGGTCCCGGGTGGCTACACCTTC.

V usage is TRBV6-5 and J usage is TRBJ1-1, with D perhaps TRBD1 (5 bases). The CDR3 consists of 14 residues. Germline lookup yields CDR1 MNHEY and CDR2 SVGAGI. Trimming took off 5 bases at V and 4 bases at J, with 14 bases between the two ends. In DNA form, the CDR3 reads TGTGCCAGCAGTACCTTCGCAGGGTTCACTGAAGCTTTCTTT. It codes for CASSTFAGFTEAFF.

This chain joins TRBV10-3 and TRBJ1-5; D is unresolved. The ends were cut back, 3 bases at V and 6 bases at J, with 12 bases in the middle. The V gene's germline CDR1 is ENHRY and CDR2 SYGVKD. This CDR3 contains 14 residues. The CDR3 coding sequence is TGTGCCATCAGTGATGACCTAGTTCGTCAGCCCCAGCATTTT. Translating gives CAISDDLVRQPQHF.

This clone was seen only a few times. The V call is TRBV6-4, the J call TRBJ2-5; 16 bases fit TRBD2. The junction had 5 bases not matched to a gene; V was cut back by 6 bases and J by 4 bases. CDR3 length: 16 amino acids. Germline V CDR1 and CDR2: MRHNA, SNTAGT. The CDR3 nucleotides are TGTGCCAGCAGCCCCGGGACTAGCGGGGGGGCAGAGACCCAGTACTTC. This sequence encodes CASSPGTSGGAETQYF.

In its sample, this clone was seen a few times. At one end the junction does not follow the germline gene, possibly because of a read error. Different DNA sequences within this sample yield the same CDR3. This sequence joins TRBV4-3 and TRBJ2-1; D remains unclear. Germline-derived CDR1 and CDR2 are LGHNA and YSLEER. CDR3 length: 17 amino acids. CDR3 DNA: TGCGCCACCAGCCAAGCTATGATCGTCCTCATCTACAATGAGCAGTTCTTC. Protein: CATSQAMIVLIYNEQFF.

CDR3 region: CASSIGAVNQPQHF. CDR3 in DNA: TGTGCCAGTAGTATAGGGGCAGTTAATCAGCCCCAGCATTTT. The genes are TRBV19 and TRBJ1-5; D is uncertain. The CDR3 has 14 amino acids. V was cut by 1 base and J by 4 bases, with 8 bases left in between. Germline V lookup: CDR1 LNHDA, CDR2 SQIVND (reference sequence).

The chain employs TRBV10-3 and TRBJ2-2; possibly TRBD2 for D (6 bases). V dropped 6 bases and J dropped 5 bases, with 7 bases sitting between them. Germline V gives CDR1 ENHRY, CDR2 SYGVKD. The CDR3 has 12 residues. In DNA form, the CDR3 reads TGTGCCATCAGGGCGGGGACCGGGGAGCTGTTTTTT. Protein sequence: CAIRAGTGELFF.

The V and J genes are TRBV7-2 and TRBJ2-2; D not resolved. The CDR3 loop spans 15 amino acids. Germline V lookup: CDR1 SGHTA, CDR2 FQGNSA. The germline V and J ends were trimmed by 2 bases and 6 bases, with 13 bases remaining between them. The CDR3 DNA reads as TGTGCCAGCAGCTTACCTCCCCTGGCCGCCGGGGAGCTGTTTTTT. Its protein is CASSLPPLAAGELFF.

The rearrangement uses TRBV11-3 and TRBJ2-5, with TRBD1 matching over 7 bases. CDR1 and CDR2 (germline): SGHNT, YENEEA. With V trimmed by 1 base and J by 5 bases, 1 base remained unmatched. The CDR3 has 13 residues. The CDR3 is CASSLGQGETQYF. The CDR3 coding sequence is TGTGCCAGCAGCTTAGGACAGGGTGAGACCCAGTACTTC. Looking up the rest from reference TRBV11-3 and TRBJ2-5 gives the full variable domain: EAGVVQSPRYKIIEKKQPVAFWCNPISGHNTLYWYLQNLGQGPELLIRYENEEAVDDSQLPKDRFSAERLKGVDSTLKIQPAELGDSAVYLCASSLGQGETQYFGPGTRLLVL.

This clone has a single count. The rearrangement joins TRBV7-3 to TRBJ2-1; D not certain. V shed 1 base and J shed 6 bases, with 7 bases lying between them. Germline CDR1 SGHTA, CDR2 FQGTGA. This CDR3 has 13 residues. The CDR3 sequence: CASSLIPVNEQFF. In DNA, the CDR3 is TGTGCCAGCAGCTTAATTCCGGTCAATGAGCAGTTCTTC.

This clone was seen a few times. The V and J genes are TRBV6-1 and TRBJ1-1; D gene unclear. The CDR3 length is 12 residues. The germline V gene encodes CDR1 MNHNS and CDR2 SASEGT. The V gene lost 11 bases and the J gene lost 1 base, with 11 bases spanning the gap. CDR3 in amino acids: CAVDSPNTEAFF. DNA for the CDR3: TGTGCCGTCGACTCCCCGAACACTGAAGCTTTCTTT.

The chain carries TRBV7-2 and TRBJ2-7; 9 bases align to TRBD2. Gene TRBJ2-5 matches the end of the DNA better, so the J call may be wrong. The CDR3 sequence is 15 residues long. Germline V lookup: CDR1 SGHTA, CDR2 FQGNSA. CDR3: CASSFIPSGEETQYF. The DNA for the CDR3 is TGTGCCAGCAGCTTTATCCCTAGCGGGGAAGAGACCCAGTACTTC.